This note documents a single TCR beta chain sequence. The data belong to a study of blood T cell repertoires in COVID-19. Study information: Samples came from the United States, Italy and Spain, spanning acute and convalescent COVID-19. Sample material is recorded as cDNA or gDNA derived from T cells, B-cell-depleted T cells, or PBMCs.

Germline V CDR1 and CDR2: LGHNA, YSLEER. V shed 3 bases and J 3 bases; nucleotides not matched to a gene: 3. The CDR3 runs to 14 residues. Methods used by the authors: For nucleated cells, counts were estimated from reference gene primer amplification. Clones were sequenced by immunoSEQ multiplex PCR, and TCRdb holds only the in-frame ones, with some missing. Clone size and the V and J calls come from that table; the DNA yielded D and trimming. The table includes tens of thousands of clones, 86% detected once. J is TRBJ1-2 and V is TRBV4-3; 8 nucleotides match TRBD1. The specimen sequenced was peripheral blood. This clonotype was sampled from a woman over 75 with active or convalescent COVID-19. CDR3 loop: CASSHGQGDYGYTF. The CDR3 DNA follows: TGCGCCAGCAGCCATGGACAGGGAGACTATGGCTACACCTTC.